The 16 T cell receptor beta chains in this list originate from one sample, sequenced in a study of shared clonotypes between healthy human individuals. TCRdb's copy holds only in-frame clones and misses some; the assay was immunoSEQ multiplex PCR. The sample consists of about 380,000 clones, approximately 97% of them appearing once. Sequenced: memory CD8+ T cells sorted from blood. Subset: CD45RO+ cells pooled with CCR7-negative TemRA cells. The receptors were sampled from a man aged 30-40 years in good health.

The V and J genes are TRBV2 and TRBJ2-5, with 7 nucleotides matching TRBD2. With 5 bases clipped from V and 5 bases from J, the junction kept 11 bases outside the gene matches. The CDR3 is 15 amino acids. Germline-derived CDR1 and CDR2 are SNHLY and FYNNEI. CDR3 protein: CASSLRETMGETQYF. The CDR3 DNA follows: TGTGCCAGCAGTTTGCGGGAGACTATGGGCGAGACCCAGTACTTC.

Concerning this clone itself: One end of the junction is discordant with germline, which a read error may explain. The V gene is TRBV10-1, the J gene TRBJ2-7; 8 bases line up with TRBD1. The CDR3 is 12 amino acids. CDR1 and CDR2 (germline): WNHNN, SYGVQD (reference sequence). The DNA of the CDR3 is TGCGCCAGCAGTGACCCCCTGGGACAGGTTAACTTC. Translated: CASSDPLGQVNF.

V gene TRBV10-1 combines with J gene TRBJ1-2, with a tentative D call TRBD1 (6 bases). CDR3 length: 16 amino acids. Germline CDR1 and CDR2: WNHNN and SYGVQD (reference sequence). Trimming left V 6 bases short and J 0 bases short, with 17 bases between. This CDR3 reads CASSPNPGEPNYGYTF. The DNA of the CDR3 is TGCGCCAGCAGCCCTAACCCAGGGGAACCTAACTATGGCTACACCTTC.

CDR3 sequence reads: CASRPLATTGELFF. CDR3 in DNA: TGTGCCAGCAGGCCCCTAGCGACTACCGGGGAGCTGTTTTTT. V usage is TRBV6-6 and J usage is TRBJ2-2, with a possible D match to TRBD2 (6 bases). Trimming shortened V by 6 bases and J by 5 bases, and 13 bases separated the two germline ends. This CDR3 region has 14 residues. CDR1 is MNHNY, CDR2 SVGAGI, per germline (reference sequence).

The CDR3, as DNA: TGTGCCAGCAGTGATTCACGGATCCACATCTCCCCGAGGCGGACTGGAATCGACTATGGCTACACCTTC. Protein: CASSDSRIHISPRRTGIDYGYTF. This chain joins TRBV2 and TRBJ1-2; D ambiguous. V was cut by 3 bases and J by 3 bases, with 38 bases left in between. The germline CDR1 and CDR2 sequences are SNHLY and FYNNEI. The CDR3 contains 23 residues.

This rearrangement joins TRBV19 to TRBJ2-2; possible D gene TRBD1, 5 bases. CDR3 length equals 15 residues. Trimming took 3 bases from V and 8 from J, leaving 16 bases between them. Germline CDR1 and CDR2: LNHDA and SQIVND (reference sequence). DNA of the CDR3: TGTGCCAGTAGTATCCAGGGCGGTGGGGTAGGGGAGCTGTTTTTT. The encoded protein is CASSIQGGGVGELFF.

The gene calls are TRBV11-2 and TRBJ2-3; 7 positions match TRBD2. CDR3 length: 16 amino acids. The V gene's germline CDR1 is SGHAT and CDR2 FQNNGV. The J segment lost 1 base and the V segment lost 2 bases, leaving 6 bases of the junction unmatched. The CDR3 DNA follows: TGTGCCAGCAGCTTAACCCCGGGAGGCGGCACAGATACGCAGTATTTT. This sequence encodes CASSLTPGGGTDTQYF.

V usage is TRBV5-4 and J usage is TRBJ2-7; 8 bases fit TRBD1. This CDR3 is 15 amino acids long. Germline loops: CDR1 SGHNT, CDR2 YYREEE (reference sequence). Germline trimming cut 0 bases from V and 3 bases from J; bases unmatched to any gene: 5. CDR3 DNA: TGTGCCAGCAGCTTGGGACAGGGGAATATCTACGAGCAGTACTTC. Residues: CASSLGQGNIYEQYF.

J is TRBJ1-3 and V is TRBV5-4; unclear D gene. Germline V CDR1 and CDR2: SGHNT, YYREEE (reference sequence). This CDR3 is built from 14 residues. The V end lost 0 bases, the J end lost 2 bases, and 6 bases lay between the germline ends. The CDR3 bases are TGTGCCAGCAGCTTGGGGCCGACTGGAAACACCATATATTTT. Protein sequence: CASSLGPTGNTIYF.

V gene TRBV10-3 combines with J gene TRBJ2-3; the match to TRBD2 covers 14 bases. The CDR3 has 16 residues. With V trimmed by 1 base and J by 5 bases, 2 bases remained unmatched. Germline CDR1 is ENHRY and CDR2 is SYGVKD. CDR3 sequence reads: CAISEWGLAGEDTQYF. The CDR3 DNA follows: TGTGCCATCAGTGAGTGGGGACTAGCGGGAGAAGATACGCAGTATTTT.

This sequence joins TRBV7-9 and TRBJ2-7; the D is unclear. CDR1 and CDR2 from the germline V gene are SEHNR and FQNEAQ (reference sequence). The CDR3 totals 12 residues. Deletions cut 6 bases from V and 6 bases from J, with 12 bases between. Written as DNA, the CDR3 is TGTGCCAGCAGACTAATCATCGGCGAGCAGTACTTC. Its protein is CASRLIIGEQYF.

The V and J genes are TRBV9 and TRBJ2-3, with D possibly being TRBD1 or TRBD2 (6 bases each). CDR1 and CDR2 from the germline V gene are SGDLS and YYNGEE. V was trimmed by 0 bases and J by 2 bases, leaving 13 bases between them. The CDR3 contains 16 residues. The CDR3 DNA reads TGTGCCAGCAGCGTAGCTGGCGGGACATTCACAGATACGCAGTATTTT. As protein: CASSVAGGTFTDTQYF.

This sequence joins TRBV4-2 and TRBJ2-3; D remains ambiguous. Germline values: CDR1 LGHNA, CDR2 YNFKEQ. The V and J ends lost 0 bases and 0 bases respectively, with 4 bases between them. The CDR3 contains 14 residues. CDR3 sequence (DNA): TGTGCCAGCAGCCAAGATTGGAGCACAGATACGCAGTATTTT. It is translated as CASSQDWSTDTQYF.

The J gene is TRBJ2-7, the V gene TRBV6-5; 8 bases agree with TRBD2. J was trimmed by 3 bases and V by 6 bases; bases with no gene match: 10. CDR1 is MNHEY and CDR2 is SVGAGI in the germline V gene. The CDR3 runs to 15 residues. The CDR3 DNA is TGTGCCAGCAGCTACCCCCGGGGGGGCTTCTACGAGCAGTACTTC. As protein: CASSYPRGGFYEQYF.

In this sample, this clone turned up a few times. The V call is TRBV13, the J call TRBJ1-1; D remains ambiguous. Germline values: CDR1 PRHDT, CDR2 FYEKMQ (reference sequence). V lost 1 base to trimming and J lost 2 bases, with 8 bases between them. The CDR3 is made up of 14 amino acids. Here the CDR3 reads CASSLEGGNTEAFF. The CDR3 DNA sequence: TGTGCCAGCAGCTTAGAGGGCGGCAACACTGAAGCTTTCTTT. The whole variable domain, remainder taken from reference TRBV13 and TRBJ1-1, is AAGVIQSPRHLIKEKRETATLKCYPIPRHDTVYWYQQGPGQDPQFLISFYEKMQSDKGSIPDRFSAQQFSDYHSELNMSSLELGDSALYFCASSLEGGNTEAFFGQGTRLTVV.

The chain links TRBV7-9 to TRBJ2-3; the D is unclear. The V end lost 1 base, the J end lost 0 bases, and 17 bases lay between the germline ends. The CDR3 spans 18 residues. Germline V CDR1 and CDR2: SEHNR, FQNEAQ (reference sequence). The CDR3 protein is CASSLGEYGVPSTDTQYF. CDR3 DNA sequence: TGTGCCAGCAGCTTAGGAGAGTATGGAGTCCCTAGCACAGATACGCAGTATTTT.